The entry below gives a single T cell receptor (beta chain) sequence along with its context. Trimming stripped 1 base from V and 2 bases from J, with 9 bases between. This CDR3 has 14 residues. CDR1 and CDR2 (germline): SGHTA, FQGNSA. This sample is drawn from a study of cytomegalovirus exposure and HLA in healthy donors. The PCR ran on 60 Vbeta and 13 Jbeta primers. Measured with immunoSEQ multiplex PCR; TCRdb has only the in-frame clones, and not every one. Here the sample spans more than 150,000 clones, 80% to 85% being singletons. Sequencing input: PBMCs. V usage is TRBV7-2 and J usage is TRBJ2-7; D is ambiguous. The TCR sequence derives from a boy aged 5-17 years in good health and CMV-seronegative. Here the CDR3 DNA reads TGTGCCAGCAGCTTAGTTAGCCCTCCCTACGAGCAGTACTTC. Protein: CASSLVSPPYEQYF.